This T cell receptor (beta chain) was obtained from a study of shared clonotypes between healthy human individuals. The CDR3 is 16 residues long. Per germline, CDR1 ENHRY and CDR2 SYGVKD. V was trimmed by 6 bases and J by 0 bases, leaving 15 bases between them. Sorted-subset replicate PCRs used about 190 ng of genomic DNA. This amount corresponded to tens of thousands of T cell genomes. The assay was immunoSEQ multiplex PCR, and TCRdb's table has in-frame clones only and misses some. This table holds just over 2,000,000 clones, roughly 94% found once. Donors comprised only Caucasian adults living in Nashville, Tennessee.

This chain uses TRBV10-3 with TRBJ2-4, with D maybe TRBD1 (6 bases). This clonotype was sampled from a man younger than 35 in good health. The sample was naive CD4+ T cells sorted from blood. The subset was: CD45RA+ positively selected. The CDR3 DNA is TGTGCCATCAGGGGCAGGGGTCAAATAGCCAAAAACATTCAGTACTTC. Protein product: CAIRGRGQIAKNIQYF.